This T cell receptor (beta chain) was observed in a study of T cells in Graves' hyperthyroidism and ophthalmopathy. Study-wide findings and caveats: Most expanded thyroid clonotypes above 0.001 also appeared in blood.

This clonotype was observed a handful of times. What it binds is unknown. Diagnosing involved the use of clinical symptoms, serum thyroxine and TRAb, thyroid ultrasound and orbital computed tomography. Each 10 ml fresh peripheral blood draw supplied the PBMCs. Using RNA transcripts as the source, TCR beta CDR3 regions were amplified. Researchers ran a first-round RT-PCR on the TCR CDR3 using the HTBI primer set. TCRdb re-called the multiplex PCR reads through MiXCR, storing one row per CDR3 protein. Of some 440,000 distinct CDR3 sequences listed, 15% to 17% were seen once; the top ten hold roughly 8%. Trimming cost V 2 bases and J 5 bases; bases outside gene matches: 4. The length of the CDR3 is 17 residues. Germline V CDR1 and CDR2: SGHNT, YENEEA.

Material for sequencing was blood. The rearrangement joins TRBV11-3 to TRBJ2-1; 15 bases line up with TRBD2. The source of this sequence is a woman under 30 with Graves' hyperthyroidism. CDR3 amino acids: CASSLIRTSGRDNEQFF. CDR3 bases: TGTGCCAGCAGCTTAATCCGGACTAGCGGGAGGGACAATGAGCAGTTCTTC.